This entry features one T cell receptor beta chain sequence. Its antigen is still unknown. Germline CDR1 and CDR2: SGHRS and YFSETQ. The ends were cut back, 0 bases at V and 2 bases at J, with 10 bases in the middle. The CDR3 extends over 15 amino acids. This sample was taken from a study of identical twins. Overall study findings and caveats: Cord blood's abundant beta clonotypes had fewer insertions, unlike memory repertoires. The study reached conclusions through statistical analysis that was cross-sectional, not following the same donors.

After template switching added a universal primer site, the resulting cDNA carried unique molecular identifiers. One entry per CDR3 protein, called by TCRdb with MiXCR from the 5' RACE reads. The profile shows about 530,000 distinct CDR3 sequences, around 22% of them singletons. This sample also belongs to another study, concerning yellow fever vaccine responses in identical twins. That investigation notes: Twins reportedly appeared to share part of their vaccine T cell response while keeping part individual.

Sequenced material: CD4+ T cells sorted from blood. V usage is TRBV5-1 and J usage is TRBJ2-3; D gene unclear. The sequence derives from a woman younger than 35 in good health. The CDR3 nucleotides are TGCGCCAGCAGCTTGGGGTCCAGATTCACAGATACGCAGTATTTT. This encodes CASSLGSRFTDTQYF.